This TCR beta chain was found in a study of blood T cells in healthy people across ages. As for this clonotype: Its specificity is unknown.

PCR was performed a second time for about 7 to 11 cycles using a sample-barcoded 5' primer and a J-beta primer mix. A 12-random-nucleotide template-switch adaptor tagged each cDNA molecule. TCRdb re-analysed the 5' RACE reads in MiXCR, keeping a single row per CDR3 protein. The table shows over 600,000 distinct CDR3 sequences, with around 43% occurring only once. Findings and limits, study-wide: Not knowing donor CMV status may have confounded expanded clonotype changes.

The donors, healthy Caucasians from Russia, were aged 6 to 90. Every sample yielded at least 6 million isolated PBMCs. Sequencing was carried out using blood. This clonotype originated in a man older than 75 in good health.

CDR3 DNA sequence: TGTGCCAGCAGCTGGGGTGGGTCGGGTGAGCAGTTCTTC. Protein: CASSWGGSGEQFF. The V call is TRBV5-6, the J call TRBJ2-1, with D unclear. This CDR3 spans 13 amino acids. Trimming pared 3 bases from V and 9 bases from J, leaving 13 bases between. Germline V gene sequence: CDR1 SGHDT, CDR2 YYEEEE.